This TCR beta chain was sequenced during a study of vaccination effects on CD4 cells after COVID-19 (dated by TCRdb to between 2020 and 2023). Notes on the research overall: Each participant got two doses of an mRNA SARS-CoV-2 vaccine, either BNT162b2 or mRNA-1273. In a couple of convalescent patients, pre-vaccine samples were collected 16 days and one week ahead of the first dose, 142 and 148 days after COVID-19 diagnosis. SARS-CoV-2 spike-specific CD4+ TCR repertoires from before and after mRNA vaccination were compared in COVID-19 convalescent patients and in infection-naive vaccine recipients. The full study included some 10 COVID-19 convalescent patients and a handful of SARS-CoV-2-naive healthy vaccine recipients. Cultures from other donors in the study were sequenced using the Oncomine TCR Beta short-read assay on an Illumina iSeq 100.

On the study overall, not on this receptor specifically: Limitations of the study were the small number of convalescent patients and the absence of early post-infection timepoints. Marked clonal contraction was observed in both infection-induced and vaccine-induced clones at late post-vaccination timepoints, consistent with waning T cell responses. For convalescent patients, new clones induced by the vaccine made up most of the post-vaccine spike-reactive repertoire, and these new clones were largely distinct from the clones induced by infection.

This clone was detected once. Its antigen remains undetermined. Base qualities are not provided; no much larger clone lies one nucleotide away. In the ViraFEST assay, PBMC were stimulated with viral peptide pools, and antigen-specific CD4+ T cell clonotypes were then identified by expansion using TCR sequencing. After around 11 days of culture, CD4+ T cells were isolated with the EasySep CD4+ T cell isolation kit. Convalescent patients had PCR-confirmed SARS-CoV-2 infection between March and December 2020, before Alpha, Beta and Delta variants emerged in the United States. A few million PBMC per well were cultured with approximately 10 ug/ml peptides in IMDM containing 5% human AB serum, about 10 IU/ml IL-2 and gentamicin. An HIV-1 Nef peptide pool served as the negative control culture condition. On days 3 and 7, half of the culture medium was replaced with fresh IL-2-containing medium. Unless noted otherwise, every peptide stimulation condition was cultured in triplicate wells. PBMC were separated from whole blood using Ficoll-Paque Plus gradient centrifugation and were then either cryopreserved at -140C or used fresh. The QIAamp micro DNA kit was used to extract genomic DNA from the cultured CD4+ T cells.

The library was made by the immunoSEQ multiplex PCR assay. TCR beta CDR3 sequencing was performed on DNA from the cultured, isolated CD4+ T cells. In the paper's pipeline: Non-productive TCR sequences were removed and reads were trimmed to the CDR3 region, keeping CDR3s of at least 7 amino acids. Antigen-specific clonotypes were identified with the MANAFEST web app by comparing expansion in peptide wells against reference cultures. To count as positive, a clone had to show expansion at FDR<0.05 compared with the reference and with all other wells, an odds ratio above 5, and a frequency above 0.1% in two replicate wells. A clonotype was called cross-reactive if it was significantly expanded both in SARS-CoV-2 spike wells and in at least one common cold coronavirus spike condition. CDR3 similarity was assessed by Levenshtein distance with the stringdist R package, and unrooted trees were built with ape in R 3.6.1. TCRdb holds this immuneACCESS table with in-frame rearrangements only. Some clones are missing; in checked studies, unresolved V genes explain under half, and the rest has no known cause. V and J calls and clone size follow that table, whereas D and trimming were derived from the DNA. The sample includes tens of thousands of clones, with roughly three quarters observed a single time. Jointly, the top ten make up around 5.5% of the sample.

V has 6 bases trimmed and J has 6 bases trimmed; junction bases matching no gene number 9. Reading the germline V gene gives CDR1 SNHLY and CDR2 FYNNEI. From the cysteine through the phenylalanine, the CDR3 covers 15 amino acids. Only the CDR3 part of the read is kept: 45 bases, read in frame from the first base. The specimen was CD4+ T cells from PBMCs cultured with HIV peptides, collected before COVID-19 vaccination. The cell subset or site label for this specimen denotes: HIV-1 Nef peptide pool negative control/reference culture. This clonotype was obtained from a human donor who had a prior SARS-CoV-2 infection. Recombination linked TRBV2 to TRBJ2-3; a stretch of 10 junction bases matches TRBD2. The DNA sequence reads TGTGCCAGCAGCGCCGCTAGCGGGGGTTTGGATACGCAGTATTTT. The translation is CASSAASGGLDTQYF.